Included here is one T cell receptor (beta chain) sequence, with context. This CDR3 contains 15 residues. Germline CDR1 reads MNHEY; CDR2 reads SVGAGI. The ends lost 8 bases at V and 0 bases at J; junction bases unmatched: 5. This sample stems from a study of patients and donors after allogeneic stem cell transplantation. TCRdb fed the RT-PCR reads into MiXCR, producing one record per CDR3 protein. The repertoire holds some 87,000 distinct CDR3 sequences, with approximately 49% as singletons. The rearrangement joins TRBV6-5 to TRBJ1-1; 11 nucleotides align to TRBD1. What was sequenced was blood, either unsorted or a sorted T cell fraction (not recorded which). This TCR came from a human donor who was either an allogeneic HSCT recipient or a stem cell or donor lymphocyte infusion donor (not recorded which). It is not recorded whose cells these are; they may come from a transplant donor. CDR3 in amino acids: CASRGQGGMNTEAFF. The CDR3 DNA follows: TGTGCCAGCCGGGGACAGGGGGGGATGAACACTGAAGCTTTCTTT.